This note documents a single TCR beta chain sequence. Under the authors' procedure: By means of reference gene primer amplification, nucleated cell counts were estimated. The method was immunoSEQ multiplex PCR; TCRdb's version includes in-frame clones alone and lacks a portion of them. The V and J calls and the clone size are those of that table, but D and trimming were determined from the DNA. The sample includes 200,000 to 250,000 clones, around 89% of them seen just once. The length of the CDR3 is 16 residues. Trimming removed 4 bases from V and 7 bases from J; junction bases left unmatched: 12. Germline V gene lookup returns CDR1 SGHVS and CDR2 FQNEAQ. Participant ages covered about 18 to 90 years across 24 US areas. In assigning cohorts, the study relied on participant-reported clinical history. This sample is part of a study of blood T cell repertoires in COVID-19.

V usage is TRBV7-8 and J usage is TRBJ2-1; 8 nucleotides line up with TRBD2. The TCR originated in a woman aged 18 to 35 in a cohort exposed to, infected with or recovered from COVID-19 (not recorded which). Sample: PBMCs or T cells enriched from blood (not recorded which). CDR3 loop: CASSSGNGRGNNEQFF. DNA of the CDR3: TGTGCCAGCAGCTCGGGTAACGGGAGGGGGAATAATGAGCAGTTCTTC.